Below, 26 T cell receptor beta chains from the same sample are listed, as sequenced in a study of T cell repertoires in cytomegalovirus infection. TCRdb redid the calling of the reads with MiXCR, one entry per CDR3 protein. Counted here are about 240,000 distinct CDR3 sequences, more than 9% occurring once; the ten biggest clones make up 1.5% to 2%. Sequenced sample: PBMCs. These receptors came from a human donor in good health (CMV status not recorded). Some clones in this sample may be carry-over from other donors' samples.

This clonotype was counted ten times or more. The chain carries TRBV12-5 and TRBJ1-1; D unresolved. Germline V CDR1 and CDR2: LGHNT, FRNRAP. The CDR3 is 12 residues long. Trimming left V 1 base short and J 1 base short, with 1 base between. The CDR3 coding sequence is TGTGCTAGTGGTTTGGAGAACACTGAAGCTTTCTTT. Translating gives CASGLENTEAFF.

This clonotype was recorded many times. V is TRBV7-7 and J is TRBJ2-2; 7 nucleotides line up with TRBD1. Unmatched junction bases numbered 5, after V lost 5 bases and J lost 2 bases. The germline gives CDR1 SSHAT, CDR2 FNYEAQ (reference sequence). The CDR3 spans 15 residues. CDR3 DNA sequence: TGTGCCAGCAGCCTGGACAGGTTTAACACCGGGGAGCTGTTTTTT. This gives the protein CASSLDRFNTGELFF.

The table lists this clonotype with many counts. This chain links TRBV28 with TRBJ2-5, with D unclear. The ends were cut back, 3 bases at V and 2 bases at J, with 19 bases in the middle. Germline loops: CDR1 MDHEN, CDR2 SYDVKM. The CDR3 is 17 residues long. DNA of the CDR3: TGTGCCAGCAGTTTTTTGAGTCGAGGACGTGATCAAGAGACCCAGTACTTC. Residues: CASSFLSRGRDQETQYF.

The chain links TRBV19 to TRBJ1-2, with TRBD1 matching over 7 bases. V shed 5 bases, J shed 4 bases, and the junction held 7 bases outside the gene matches. The CDR3 contains 14 residues. Germline V lookup: CDR1 LNHDA, CDR2 SQIVND (reference sequence). CDR3 sequence: CASSGVTGSYGYTF. CDR3 in DNA: TGTGCCAGTAGTGGGGTGACAGGGTCCTATGGCTACACCTTC.

The sample holds a few counts of this clonotype. The J gene is TRBJ2-1, the V gene TRBV20-1; TRBD1 is a possible D gene (6 bases). V was cut by 3 bases and J by 6 bases, with 9 bases left in between. Germline assignment: CDR1 DFQATT and CDR2 SNEGSKA (reference sequence). This CDR3 spans 12 amino acids. CDR3 nucleotides: TGCAGTGCTAGTAACAGGGCCAATGAGCAGTTCTTC. As protein: CSASNRANEQFF.

This clonotype was recorded at least ten times. The chain combines TRBV7-8 with TRBJ2-1; D gene unclear. The V and J ends lost 2 bases and 9 bases respectively, with 11 bases between them. CDR3 length: 13 residues. The V gene's germline CDR1 is SGHVS and CDR2 FQNEAQ. The CDR3: CASSLSAVGEQFF. Written as DNA, the CDR3 is TGTGCCAGCAGCTTATCCGCAGTGGGTGAGCAGTTCTTC.

This chain uses TRBV6-1 with TRBJ1-6; no firm D call. Germline V gene sequence: CDR1 MNHNS, CDR2 SASEGT. Trimming pared 0 bases from V and 9 bases from J, leaving 12 bases between. The CDR3 runs to 15 residues. The CDR3 spells CASSEAFGAPSPLHF. The CDR3 coding sequence is TGTGCCAGCAGTGAAGCGTTCGGTGCCCCTTCACCCCTCCACTTT.

This clonotype has ten or more counts. V and J are TRBV28 and TRBJ1-2; D remains ambiguous. This CDR3 region has 12 residues. V was pared by 11 bases and J by 8 bases, with 18 bases between. CDR1 MDHEN and CDR2 SYDVKM come from the germline V gene. The CDR3 spells CAGSSGPYGYTF. As DNA, the CDR3 is TGTGCCGGGAGCTCGGGTCCCTACGGCTACACCTTC.

The J gene is TRBJ2-7, the V gene TRBV20-1; the match to TRBD1 covers 7 bases. Germline CDR1 DFQATT, CDR2 SNEGSKA (reference sequence). With 6 bases clipped from V and 0 bases from J, the junction kept 8 bases outside the gene matches. This CDR3 comprises 14 residues. CDR3 DNA sequence: TGCAGTGCCGAAAACAGGGGCCTCTCCTACGAGCAGTACTTC. Amino acid sequence: CSAENRGLSYEQYF.

The table lists this clonotype with a few counts. The chain uses TRBV20-1 and TRBJ2-1; the match to TRBD2 covers 7 bases. V gave up 3 bases and J gave up 6 bases; unmatched junction bases: 5. CDR1 and CDR2 from the germline V gene are DFQATT and SNEGSKA (reference sequence). The CDR3 extends over 13 amino acids. The chain's CDR3 is CSASGGGSNEQFF. For the CDR3, the DNA is TGCAGTGCTAGTGGCGGGGGAAGCAATGAGCAGTTCTTC.

The rearrangement uses TRBV6-5 and TRBJ1-1, with D hard to call. The CDR3 loop spans 11 amino acids. Trimming left V 8 bases short and J 3 bases short, with 7 bases between. Germline lookup yields CDR1 MNHEY and CDR2 SVGAGI. CDR3 region: CASARDTEAFF. CDR3 in DNA: TGTGCCAGCGCTCGAGACACTGAAGCTTTCTTT.

There are many counts of this clonotype. The chain recombines TRBV19 with TRBJ1-2; perhaps TRBD1 as D (5 bases). V was cut by 6 bases and J by 2 bases, with 19 bases left in between. CDR1 and CDR2 from the germline V gene are LNHDA and SQIVND (reference sequence). This CDR3 has 16 residues. CDR3 sequence reads: CASSPQGGAGNYGYTF. The CDR3 DNA reads TGTGCCAGTAGCCCCCAAGGAGGGGCCGGGAACTATGGCTACACCTTC.

This clonotype was found a few times. The V and J genes are TRBV3-1 and TRBJ2-4; possibly TRBD2 for D (7 bases). Germline loops: CDR1 LGHDT, CDR2 YNNKEL (reference sequence). The CDR3 has 18 residues. The germline V and J ends were trimmed by 4 bases and 1 base, with 20 bases remaining between them. CDR3 coding DNA: TGTGCCAGCAGCCCGACCTGGGGCGGGGGCCGGGCCAAAAACATTCAGTACTTC. This gives the protein CASSPTWGGGRAKNIQYF. The full variable domain, rest sourced from reference TRBV3-1 and TRBJ2-4, is DTAVSQTPKYLVTQMGNDKSIKCEQNLGHDTMYWYKQDSKKFLKIMFSYNNKELIINETVPNRFSPKSPDKAHLNLHINSLELGDSAVYFCASSPTWGGGRAKNIQYFGAGTRLSVL.

This clonotype has at least ten counts. This chain links TRBV10-3 with TRBJ2-1; possible D gene TRBD2, 5 bases. The CDR3 spans 18 residues. V dropped 4 bases and J dropped 0 bases, with 19 bases sitting between them. Germline V gene sequence: CDR1 ENHRY, CDR2 SYGVKD. CDR3: CAISGRGPRLSSYNEQFF. The CDR3, as DNA: TGTGCCATCAGTGGACGAGGGCCACGATTGAGCTCCTACAATGAGCAGTTCTTC.

This clonotype came up a few times. This rearrangement joins TRBV25-1 to TRBJ2-5, with a tentative D call TRBD1 (6 bases). The CDR3 is 14 amino acids. Between the trimmed V and J ends, which lost 2 bases and 4 bases, there was a span of 11 bases. Germline lookup yields CDR1 MGHDK and CDR2 SYGVNS. CDR3 nucleotides: TGTGCCAGCAGTGAAGTAGGACAGATAGAGACCCAGTACTTC. It translates to CASSEVGQIETQYF. Filled out from reference TRBV25-1 and TRBJ2-5, the complete variable domain reads EADIYQTPRYLVIGTGKKITLECSQTMGHDKMYWYQQDPGMELHLIHYSYGVNSTEKGDLSSESTVSRIRTEHFPLTLESARPSHTSQYLCASSEVGQIETQYFGPGTRLLVL.

This clonotype was observed at least ten times. The chain uses TRBV6-1 and TRBJ2-3; D might be TRBD2 (5 bases). The V end lost 1 base, the J end lost 6 bases, and 17 bases lay between the germline ends. Germline CDR1 reads MNHNS; CDR2 reads SASEGT. This CDR3 region has 16 residues. CDR3 sequence reads: CASSEVLGGFIDTQYF. The CDR3 bases are TGTGCCAGCAGTGAAGTTTTAGGCGGGTTCATTGATACGCAGTATTTT.

The table lists this clonotype with many counts. The genes are TRBV7-2 and TRBJ2-7, with 9 bases that match TRBD2. This CDR3 region has 14 residues. V shed 5 bases, J shed 2 bases, and the junction held 4 bases outside the gene matches. Germline V gene sequence: CDR1 SGHTA, CDR2 FQGNSA. Here the CDR3 reads CASSERLAAYEQYF. CDR3 bases: TGTGCCAGCAGCGAACGACTAGCGGCCTACGAGCAGTACTTC.

This clonotype has a count of ten or more. The rearrangement joins TRBV7-2 to TRBJ1-1, with 8 bases identical to TRBD1. The CDR3 sequence is 20 residues long. Germline-derived CDR1 and CDR2 are SGHTA and FQGNSA. The V segment lost 4 bases and the J segment 4 bases; nucleotides outside the gene matches: 23. CDR3 amino acids: CASSSGQGTLGSVGGTEAFF. CDR3 DNA sequence: TGTGCCAGCAGCTCCGGACAGGGCACCCTGGGATCGGTTGGTGGCACTGAAGCTTTCTTT.

This clonotype was seen at least ten times. V and J are TRBV28 and TRBJ2-7; TRBD1 matches 7 bases. Germline lookup yields CDR1 MDHEN and CDR2 SYDVKM. CDR3 length: 14 residues. CDR3 nucleotide sequence: TGTGGGACCCAGCAGGGGGTGAACTCCTACGAGCAGTACTTC. This encodes CGTQQGVNSYEQYF.

This clonotype occurred many times. The rearrangement uses TRBV6-2 or TRBV6-3 and TRBJ2-3; D remains unclear. The CDR3 covers 13 residues. The V gene's germline CDR1 is MNHEY and CDR2 SVGEGT. V lost 2 bases and J 6 bases, leaving 9 bases between the germline ends. As DNA, the CDR3 is TGTGCCAGCAGTTACAACCTCGGGGATACGCAGTATTTT. This sequence encodes CASSYNLGDTQYF.

Written as DNA, the CDR3 is TGTGCCAGTAGTCCTACAGGGTTGGACTCCGGGGAGCTGTTTTTT. This encodes CASSPTGLDSGELFF. This sequence joins TRBV19 and TRBJ2-2, with D possibly TRBD1 on 6 matching bases. Trimming stripped 5 bases from V and 6 bases from J, with 16 bases between. This CDR3 contains 15 residues. CDR1 is LNHDA and CDR2 is SQIVND in the germline V gene (reference sequence).

This clonotype was counted between two and nine times. The V and J genes are TRBV20-1 and TRBJ2-3; D remains ambiguous. This CDR3 region has 13 residues. The V and J ends lost 5 bases and 0 bases respectively, with 9 bases between them. The V gene's germline CDR1 is DFQATT and CDR2 SNEGSKA (reference sequence). This chain's CDR3 is CSAQLTSTDTQYF. CDR3 nucleotides: TGCAGTGCTCAACTTACTAGCACAGATACGCAGTATTTT.

This clonotype was detected many times. V is TRBV15 and J is TRBJ2-3, with TRBD2 matching 13 bases. V gave up 3 bases and J gave up 4 bases; unmatched junction bases: 13. In germline, CDR1 is LNHNV, CDR2 YYDKDF (reference sequence). The CDR3 spans 19 residues. This CDR3 reads CATSSLATGLAGVADTQYF. CDR3 coding DNA: TGTGCCACCAGCAGCCTTGCTACCGGACTAGCGGGAGTGGCAGATACGCAGTATTTT.

The J gene is TRBJ1-3, the V gene TRBV19, with D possibly matching TRBD1 (6 bases). V lost 6 bases and J 0 bases, leaving 12 bases between the germline ends. The V gene's germline CDR1 is LNHDA and CDR2 SQIVND (reference sequence). This CDR3 is 15 amino acids long. The CDR3: CASRETGDSGNTIYF. CDR3 in DNA: TGTGCCAGTAGAGAGACAGGCGACTCTGGAAACACCATATATTTT.

This clonotype was recorded many times. V and J are TRBV5-6 and TRBJ2-2, with D perhaps matching TRBD1 (6 bases). Deletions cut 6 bases from V and 1 base from J, with 16 bases between. From germline, CDR1 is SGHDT and CDR2 YYEEEE. The CDR3 has 16 residues. The CDR3 sequence is CASTKIETGNTGELFF. The CDR3 DNA reads as TGTGCCAGCACCAAGATCGAGACAGGGAACACCGGGGAGCTGTTTTTT.

This clonotype appeared many times. This chain joins TRBV2 and TRBJ2-2, with D uncertain. There are 15 residues in the CDR3. Germline lookup yields CDR1 SNHLY and CDR2 FYNNEI. The germline V and J ends were trimmed by 5 bases and 3 bases, with 13 bases remaining between them. The CDR3 reads CASSRNGPDTGELFF. DNA of the CDR3: TGTGCCAGCAGTCGAAACGGCCCGGACACCGGGGAGCTGTTTTTT.